What follows are 30 T cell receptor beta chains derived from one specimen sequenced in a study of T cell repertoires in cytomegalovirus infection. One entry per CDR3 protein, called by TCRdb with MiXCR from the reads. The profile shows hundreds of thousands of distinct CDR3 sequences, 32% of them singletons. Their specific antigens are unknown. Material: cultured CD8+ T cells from PBMCs, obtained from culture after CMV antigen stimulation. Source of these receptors: a human donor in good health (CMV status not recorded). Some clones in this sample may be carry-over from other donors' samples.

This clonotype was recorded at least ten times. The gene calls are TRBV6-1 and TRBJ1-1, with D possibly TRBD1 on 5 matching bases. Germline CDR1 reads MNHNS; CDR2 reads SASEGT. The CDR3 has 13 amino acids. Between the trimmed V and J ends, which lost 6 bases and 4 bases, there was a span of 12 bases. The CDR3 DNA reads as TGTGCCAGCAGGGGTGCGGGGGGCACTGAAGCTTTCTTT. This gives the protein CASRGAGGTEAFF.

V usage is TRBV6-6 and J usage is TRBJ2-1; 10 bases agree with TRBD2. This CDR3 is built from 14 residues. CDR1 and CDR2 from the germline V gene are MNHNY and SVGAGI (reference sequence). The V and J ends lost 3 bases and 8 bases, in that order; junction bases with no gene match: 4. The CDR3 DNA follows: TGTGCCAGCAGTTATAGCGGGGGGCATGATGAGCAGTTCTTC. Translation: CASSYSGGHDEQFF.

The chain employs TRBV5-1 and TRBJ1-1; TRBD1 matches at 9 bases. CDR3 length: 16 residues. V was clipped by 1 base and J by 2 bases; unmatched bases: 6. The V gene's germline CDR1 is SGHRS and CDR2 YFSETQ. The CDR3 DNA reads as TGCGCCAGCAGCTTGAACAGGGGGCAAGTTAACACTGAAGCTTTCTTT. Translating gives CASSLNRGQVNTEAFF.

V and J are TRBV29-1 and TRBJ1-2; D is perhaps TRBD1 (6 bases). This CDR3 is built from 13 residues. From germline, CDR1 is SQVTM and CDR2 ANQGSEA. Trimming cost V 5 bases and J 7 bases, with 17 bases left between them. The CDR3 nucleotides read TGCAGCGTTAAAGGGGGAGGACAGCTTGGCTACACCTTC. This encodes CSVKGGGQLGYTF.

This clonotype was recorded a few times. The genes are TRBV4-2 and TRBJ1-2; D is undetermined. CDR3 length equals 15 residues. Per the germline V gene, CDR1 is LGHNA and CDR2 is YNFKEQ. Trimming removed 0 bases from V and 5 bases from J, with 13 bases in between. DNA for the CDR3: TGTGCCAGCAGCCAAGAACCAGAGGGCCCTTATGGCTACACCTTC. This codes for CASSQEPEGPYGYTF.

Points on this clonotype: Sequence at one end of the junction differs from germline and may be a read error. The CDR3 sequence is CANSLPPGVKGTEAFF. In DNA, the CDR3 is TGTGCCAACAGTCTCCCCCCAGGGGTAAAGGGGACTGAAGCTTTCTTT. The chain links TRBV12-3 or TRBV12-4 to TRBJ1-1, with a weak D call TRBD1 (6 bases). There are 16 residues in the CDR3.

With regard to this clonotype: Relative to the germline gene, one junction end is altered; a read error may explain this. This chain links TRBV4-2 with TRBJ2-3; no clear D gene. The V gene's germline CDR1 is LGHNA and CDR2 YNFKEQ. The CDR3 extends over 19 amino acids. The DNA of the CDR3 is TGTGTCAGCAGCCCCCTACCCTTCGACCCTTCTAAAAGCACAGATACGCAGTATTTT. It translates to CVSSPLPFDPSKSTDTQYF.

The table lists this clonotype with many counts. The rearrangement links TRBV7-8 to TRBJ1-4; D not certain. CDR3 length equals 13 residues. V lost 3 bases and J 8 bases, leaving 10 bases between the germline ends. The germline gives CDR1 SGHVS, CDR2 FQNEAQ. CDR3 amino acids: CASSFIGEEKLFF. CDR3 bases: TGTGCCAGCAGCTTTATCGGCGAGGAAAAACTGTTTTTT.

The gene calls are TRBV5-4 and TRBJ2-7, with D perhaps matching TRBD2 (6 bases). Germline CDR1 and CDR2: SGHNT and YYREEE (reference sequence). The CDR3 extends over 15 amino acids. Trimming left V 1 base short and J 5 bases short, with 16 bases between. The chain's CDR3 is CASSLYSGLLDEQYF. CDR3 coding DNA: TGTGCCAGCAGCTTGTATAGCGGTCTACTCGACGAGCAGTACTTC. The entire variable domain, with the rest obtained from reference TRBV5-4 and TRBJ2-7, is as follows: ETGVTQSPTHLIKTRGQQVTLRCSSQSGHNTVSWYQQALGQGPQFIFQYYREEENGRGNFPPRFSGLQFPNYSSELNVNALELDDSALYLCASSLYSGLLDEQYFGPGTRLTVT.

The sample holds many counts of this clonotype. V and J are TRBV7-8 and TRBJ2-7; 10 bases align to TRBD2. The germline V gene encodes CDR1 SGHVS and CDR2 FQNEAQ. The V segment lost 0 bases and the J segment 5 bases; nucleotides outside the gene matches: 4. The CDR3 has 15 amino acids. The CDR3 loop reads CASSLASLAGHEQYF. The CDR3, as DNA: TGTGCCAGCAGCTTAGCGTCACTAGCGGGACACGAGCAGTACTTC. Drawing the rest from reference TRBV7-8 and TRBJ2-7, the complete variable domain is GAGVSQSPRYKVAKRGQDVALRCDPISGHVSLFWYQQALGQGPEFLTYFQNEAQLDKSGLPSDRFFAERPEGSVSTLKIQRTQQEDSAVYLCASSLASLAGHEQYFGPGTRLTVT.

This clonotype was observed a handful of times. The chain joins TRBV15 to TRBJ1-2; 10 nucleotides agree with TRBD1. The germline CDR1 and CDR2 sequences are LNHNV and YYDKDF (reference sequence). The V gene end was trimmed by 0 bases and the J gene end by 4 bases; junction bases not matched to a gene: 8. The CDR3 is 17 amino acids. Here the CDR3 reads CATSRDLGQGRGYGYTF. The CDR3 DNA is TGTGCCACCAGCAGAGATCTGGGACAGGGGAGGGGCTATGGCTACACCTTC.

This clonotype was detected only a few times. The CDR3 sequence is CASSLGQGAAEKLFF. CDR3 DNA sequence: TGTGCCAGCAGCTTAGGACAGGGGGCAGCTGAAAAACTGTTTTTT. V gene TRBV7-2 combines with J gene TRBJ1-4, with 10 bases that match TRBD1. Germline values: CDR1 SGHTA, CDR2 FQGNSA. The junction had 3 bases not matched to a gene; V was cut back by 1 base and J by 7 bases. The CDR3 runs to 15 residues.

In its sample, this clonotype was seen a few times. The V gene is TRBV6-6, the J gene TRBJ2-1; either TRBD1 or TRBD2 may supply D (6 bases each). The V end was cut by 0 bases, the J end by 2 bases, with 14 bases between. The CDR3 loop spans 17 amino acids. In germline, CDR1 is MNHNY, CDR2 SVGAGI (reference sequence). CDR3 DNA sequence: TGTGCCAGCAGTTACTCGATTGCGGGGACAACCTACAATGAGCAGTTCTTC. Translated: CASSYSIAGTTYNEQFF.

The V and J genes are TRBV6-1 and TRBJ1-6; 7 bases fit TRBD1. The CDR3 is made up of 16 amino acids. Germline V CDR1 and CDR2: MNHNS, SASEGT. V shed 1 base and J 7 bases; nucleotides not matched to a gene: 7. The CDR3 is CASSEGTDRRNSPLHF. CDR3 DNA: TGTGCCAGCAGTGAAGGGACGGACAGGAGGAATTCACCCCTCCACTTT.

This clonotype was counted between two and nine times. The genes are TRBV11-2 and TRBJ2-5; D assignment may be TRBD1 or TRBD2 (6 bases each). Trimming cost V 1 base and J 10 bases, with 19 bases left between them. The CDR3 has 15 residues. The germline V gene encodes CDR1 SGHAT and CDR2 FQNNGV. The CDR3 loop reads CASSLVGGPKRDQYF. The DNA of the CDR3 is TGTGCCAGCAGCTTAGTTGGGGGGCCCAAACGGGACCAGTACTTC.

The chain combines TRBV11-3 with TRBJ2-2; 11 bases are shared with TRBD1. V trimming: 4 bases; J trimming: 6 bases; junction bases outside the gene matches: 13. The CDR3 totals 18 residues. From germline, CDR1 is SGHNT and CDR2 YENEEA. The CDR3 DNA sequence: TGTGCCAGCAGCTCGTGGACAGGGGGCGCGGAGGGGCCCGGGGAGCTGTTTTTT. Amino acid sequence: CASSSWTGGAEGPGELFF.

CDR3 nucleotide sequence: TGTGCCAGTAGCTCAAGAAGGTTCAATCAGCCCCAGCATTTT. Its protein product is CASSSRRFNQPQHF. V usage is TRBV19 and J usage is TRBJ1-5; D gene ambiguous. The CDR3 contains 14 residues. The germline CDR1 and CDR2 sequences are LNHDA and SQIVND (reference sequence). V lost 6 bases and J 3 bases, leaving 12 bases between the germline ends.

This clonotype has just a few counts. The chain couples TRBV12-5 to TRBJ2-5; TRBD1 aligns across 9 bases. V trimming: 4 bases; J trimming: 4 bases; junction bases outside the gene matches: 7. The CDR3 covers 15 residues. Germline values: CDR1 LGHNT, CDR2 FRNRAP. The CDR3 spells CASGSWTGVGETQYF. CDR3 coding DNA: TGTGCTAGTGGTTCCTGGACAGGGGTCGGAGAGACCCAGTACTTC. The full variable domain, in which reference TRBV12-5 and TRBJ2-5 provide the parts outside the CDR3, is DARVTQTPRHKVTEMGQEVTMRCQPILGHNTVFWYRQTMMQGLELLAYFRNRAPLDDSGMPKDRFSAEMPDATLATLKIQPSEPRDSAVYFCASGSWTGVGETQYFGPGTRLLVL.

This clonotype was found a few times. The chain employs TRBV29-1 and TRBJ2-1, with 7 nucleotides matching TRBD1. Germline V gives CDR1 SQVTM, CDR2 ANQGSEA. This CDR3 contains 15 residues. The J segment lost 4 bases and the V segment lost 3 bases, leaving 9 bases of the junction unmatched. The CDR3 coding sequence is TGCAGCGTTGATCTCACAGGGGACGGATACAATGAGCAGTTCTTC. Translating gives CSVDLTGDGYNEQFF.

This rearrangement joins TRBV29-1 to TRBJ1-1; weak D call: TRBD1 (5 bases). V was clipped by 0 bases and J by 14 bases, with 16 bases between them. The CDR3 covers 12 residues. Germline V gene sequence: CDR1 SQVTM, CDR2 ANQGSEA. The CDR3 reads CSVEDRGAQLFF. In nucleotides, the CDR3 is TGCAGCGTTGAAGATCGAGGGGCCCAGCTCTTCTTT.

A few counts support this clonotype. The rearrangement joins TRBV7-9 to TRBJ2-7, with 13 bases that match TRBD2. Looked up from germline, CDR1 is SEHNR and CDR2 is FQNEAQ (reference sequence). This CDR3 region has 15 residues. With 5 bases clipped from V and 4 bases from J, the junction kept 5 bases outside the gene matches. The CDR3 sequence: CASSPSTSGGYEQYV. The CDR3 DNA follows: TGTGCCAGCAGCCCCTCGACTAGCGGGGGGTACGAGCAGTACGTC.

The genes are TRBV4-3 and TRBJ1-1; 9 bases are a match to TRBD1. This CDR3 is 16 amino acids long. The V segment lost 6 bases and the J segment 3 bases; nucleotides outside the gene matches: 11. Germline CDR1 reads LGHNA; CDR2 reads YSLEER. In DNA, the CDR3 is TGCGCCAGCAGTCCCGGACAGGGGACCCTCTACACTGAAGCTTTCTTT. Translating it yields CASSPGQGTLYTEAFF.

This clonotype turned up a few times. The conserved phenylalanine or tryptophan is not found at the CDR3 terminus, so this likely reflects a read error. The DNA is left out, because the CDR3 cannot be placed on it with certainty; the CDR3 is given as TCRdb lists it. The chain has TRBV7-9 and TRBJ2-1; the D call of TRBD2 is as the table states it, not checked on the DNA. Germline assignment: CDR1 SEHNR and CDR2 FQNEAQ (reference sequence). The CDR3 is 12 residues long, ends included. CDR3 protein: CASSLEGGPAEV.

The sample holds many counts of this clonotype. The V call is TRBV7-6, the J call TRBJ1-4; D unresolved. The V end lost 2 bases, the J end lost 4 bases, and 11 bases lay between the germline ends. CDR1 and CDR2 from the germline V gene are SGHVS and FNYEAQ. The CDR3 loop spans 15 amino acids. The DNA of the CDR3 is TGTGCCAGCAGCTTATACAGCGGGATTAATGAAAAACTGTTTTTT. Its translation is CASSLYSGINEKLFF.

This clonotype was seen a few times. This chain's CDR3 is CASSFVPGTSGHNEQFF. The CDR3 nucleotides read TGTGCCAGCAGCTTCGTCCCCGGGACTAGCGGGCACAATGAGCAGTTCTTC. The chain recombines TRBV12-3 or TRBV12-4 with TRBJ2-1; 12 bases map to TRBD2. The CDR3 covers 17 residues. The V segment lost 6 bases and the J segment 5 bases; nucleotides outside the gene matches: 11.

The chain employs TRBV28 and TRBJ2-7, with 8 bases identical to TRBD1. This CDR3 spans 15 amino acids. Trimming took 5 bases from V and 2 from J; bases not matched to a gene: 8. Germline CDR1 reads MDHEN; CDR2 reads SYDVKM. CDR3 amino acids: CASSPDRVRAYEQYV. In DNA form, the CDR3 reads TGTGCCAGCAGTCCGGACAGGGTTCGAGCCTACGAGCAGTACGTC.

The count of this clonotype is one. DNA of the CDR3: TGCGCCAGCACACTAGAAGGACCTGAAGCTTTCTTT. Its translation is CASTLEGPEAFF. J is TRBJ1-1 and V is TRBV5-1; D call uncertain. Germline V gene lookup returns CDR1 SGHRS and CDR2 YFSETQ. The CDR3 consists of 12 residues. V gave up 6 bases and J gave up 6 bases, with 12 bases separating them.

This clonotype was picked up a small number of times. The chain employs TRBV5-6 and TRBJ1-1; D gene uncertain. Deletions cut 0 bases from V and 3 bases from J, with 12 bases between. The CDR3 covers 15 residues. In germline, CDR1 is SGHDT, CDR2 YYEEEE. The CDR3 loop is CASSLAEESYTEAFF. CDR3 nucleotides: TGTGCCAGCAGCTTGGCCGAGGAGAGTTACACTGAAGCTTTCTTT.

The rearrangement uses TRBV20-1 and TRBJ2-5; 10 bases are a match to TRBD1. Germline lookup yields CDR1 DFQATT and CDR2 SNEGSKA (reference sequence). V gave up 6 bases and J gave up 3 bases; unmatched junction bases: 19. This CDR3 has 18 amino acids. CDR3: CSAPPGQGPRGPKETQYF. The CDR3, as DNA: TGCAGTGCCCCCCCGGGACAGGGGCCCCGCGGGCCCAAAGAGACCCAGTACTTC.

This clonotype was observed a handful of times. The chain is built from TRBV6-6 and TRBJ1-2, with D uncertain. CDR3 size: 14 residues. In germline, CDR1 is MNHNY, CDR2 SVGAGI (reference sequence). The V end was cut by 3 bases, the J end by 7 bases, with 15 bases between. This CDR3 is CASSYYSLEFGYTF. CDR3 nucleotides: TGTGCCAGCAGTTATTACTCCCTCGAGTTTGGCTACACCTTC.